The next 16 T cell receptor beta chains were all read from a single sample in a study of post-analysis software for immune sequencing data. Study-level points and caveats: Patients used five TRBV segments, including TRBV5-6, TRBV5-1 and TRBV20-1, more often than controls.

TCR beta libraries were prepared from cDNA with unique molecular identifiers. From the PCR reads, TCRdb called clonotypes with MiXCR, one entry per CDR3 protein. Of around 700,000 distinct CDR3 sequences in the sample, roughly three fifths were seen once. The antigens these receptors bind are not known. The specimen was blood. The receptors stem from a girl under 10 years old with multiple sclerosis.

This rearrangement joins TRBV29-1 to TRBJ2-3; 8 bases agree with TRBD2. Germline CDR1 is SQVTM and CDR2 is ANQGSEA. This CDR3 contains 14 residues. V gave up 0 bases and J gave up 4 bases; unmatched junction bases: 3. The CDR3 protein is CSVEDRAGADTQYF. The CDR3 coding sequence is TGCAGCGTTGAAGACCGAGCGGGGGCAGATACGCAGTATTTT.

The chain carries TRBV20-1 and TRBJ2-5; D tentatively fits TRBD1 or TRBD2 (5 bases each). Germline V lookup: CDR1 DFQATT, CDR2 SNEGSKA (reference sequence). Trimming took 2 bases from V and 2 from J, leaving 12 bases between them. The CDR3 is 14 residues long. CDR3 nucleotides: TGCAGTGCTAGAAAGGGGACGGGGCAAGAGACCCAGTACTTC. Protein product: CSARKGTGQETQYF.

The chain couples TRBV29-1 to TRBJ2-7; 7 nucleotides agree with TRBD2. V lost 6 bases, J lost 1 base, and 3 bases stayed unmatched. CDR3 length: 12 amino acids. The V gene's germline CDR1 is SQVTM and CDR2 ANQGSEA. CDR3 protein: CSVGLPSYEQYF. DNA for the CDR3: TGCAGCGTGGGACTACCTTCCTACGAGCAGTACTTC.

The V and J genes are TRBV12-3 or TRBV12-4 and TRBJ2-5; 9 bases match TRBD2. V was pared by 7 bases and J by 4 bases, with 13 bases of the junction left unmatched. The CDR3 runs to 16 residues. For the CDR3, the DNA is TGTGCCAGCACCCTTGACCCGGGGACTAGCCGAGAGACCCAGTACTTC. It yields the protein CASTLDPGTSRETQYF.

Note on this clonotype: Mismatch with germline at one junction end may stem from a read error. V gene TRBV29-1 combines with J gene TRBJ2-5; TRBD2 matches at 8 bases. This CDR3 contains 13 residues. Germline V lookup: CDR1 SQVTM, CDR2 ANQGSEA. In DNA form, the CDR3 reads TGCAGCGTTGAAACCAGCGGGAGCGAGACCCGGTACTTC. Its translation is CSVETSGSETRYF.

This chain links TRBV5-1 with TRBJ2-1, with D unresolved. The V end lost 1 base, the J end lost 3 bases, and 14 bases lay between the germline ends. In germline, CDR1 is SGHRS, CDR2 YFSETQ. This CDR3 has 16 residues. CDR3 sequence reads: CASSLLFWAGYNEQFF. In DNA form, the CDR3 reads TGCGCCAGCAGCTTGTTATTCTGGGCCGGCTACAATGAGCAGTTCTTC.

This clonotype was picked up a small number of times. This chain uses TRBV5-6 with TRBJ1-2; the D gene is possibly TRBD1 (6 bases). The ends were cut back, 0 bases at V and 4 bases at J, with 10 bases in the middle. Germline V lookup: CDR1 SGHDT, CDR2 YYEEEE. The CDR3 runs 14 residues. CDR3 DNA: TGTGCCAGCAGCTTGGCCTCAGGGGTCTATGGCTACACCTTC. Translating gives CASSLASGVYGYTF.

The chain carries TRBV7-9 and TRBJ2-7; TRBD1 matches at 8 bases. The germline gives CDR1 SEHNR, CDR2 FQNEAQ (reference sequence). J was trimmed by 4 bases and V by 5 bases; bases with no gene match: 4. The CDR3 spans 13 residues. The CDR3 coding sequence is TGTGCCAGCAGCCGGGACAGGAATTACGAGCAGTACTTC. Translation: CASSRDRNYEQYF.

The J gene is TRBJ1-2, the V gene TRBV12-3 or TRBV12-4; no definite D call. V lost 2 bases and J lost 6, with 10 bases in between. This CDR3 is built from 13 residues. The CDR3: CASSLNNNDGYTF. CDR3 in DNA: TGTGCCAGCAGTTTAAACAATAATGATGGCTACACCTTC.

The chain is built from TRBV12-3 or TRBV12-4 and TRBJ2-1; a weak D match, TRBD2 (5 bases). This CDR3 region has 13 residues. V was shortened by 0 bases and J by 9 bases, with 9 bases between the two germline ends. In DNA form, the CDR3 reads TGTGCCAGCAGTTTAGCGCTAGCTAGTGAGCAGTTCTTC. Protein sequence: CASSLALASEQFF.

The chain has TRBV11-2 and TRBJ2-5; D might be TRBD1 or TRBD2, each matching 5 bases. V was pared by 7 bases and J by 2 bases, with 14 bases between. This CDR3 region has 14 residues. Per germline, CDR1 SGHAT and CDR2 FQNNGV. The CDR3 region is CASTPRDGQETQYF. In DNA, the CDR3 is TGTGCCAGCACCCCCAGGGACGGTCAAGAGACCCAGTACTTC.

The J gene is TRBJ2-7, the V gene TRBV5-1; 10 bases map to TRBD1. Germline values: CDR1 SGHRS, CDR2 YFSETQ. J lost 1 base, V lost 4 bases, and 5 bases had no gene match. The CDR3 covers 15 residues. CDR3 loop: CASSNGQGGSYEQYF. Written as DNA, the CDR3 is TGCGCCAGCAGCAATGGACAGGGGGGTTCCTACGAGCAGTACTTC.

This clonotype appeared a few times. An end of the junction does not agree with germline; a read error may underlie this. J is TRBJ1-2 and V is TRBV11-2; D remains ambiguous. Germline loops: CDR1 SGHAT, CDR2 FQNNGV. This CDR3 comprises 14 residues. CDR3 in amino acids: CASSLEDAGSGYTF. For the CDR3, the DNA is TGTGCCAGCAGCCTAGAGGACGCCGGCTCTGGCTACACCTTC.

The J gene is TRBJ1-1, the V gene TRBV20-1; D remains ambiguous. In germline, CDR1 is DFQATT, CDR2 SNEGSKA (reference sequence). V was cut by 2 bases and J by 6 bases, with 10 bases left in between. This CDR3 has 12 residues. DNA of the CDR3: TGCAGTGCTAGACCAGCCTACCCTGAAGCTTTCTTT. It encodes CSARPAYPEAFF.

The V and J genes are TRBV4-3 and TRBJ1-2; D not certain. V lost 0 bases and J 4 bases, leaving 15 bases between the germline ends. This CDR3 region has 16 residues. Germline CDR1 reads LGHNA; CDR2 reads YSLEER. This chain's CDR3 is CASSQDLVTIGYGYTF. Written as DNA, the CDR3 is TGCGCCAGCAGCCAAGATCTTGTTACAATAGGCTATGGCTACACCTTC.

This clonotype has just one count. The chain employs TRBV6-1 and TRBJ2-7; D tentatively fits TRBD1 or TRBD2 (6 bases each). Trimming took 5 bases from V and 2 from J, leaving 19 bases between them. The CDR3 runs to 16 residues. Germline CDR1 MNHNS, CDR2 SASEGT. CDR3 sequence: CASSRRGVSFTYEQYF. The CDR3 DNA sequence: TGTGCCAGCAGTCGGAGGGGGGTTAGCTTTACCTACGAGCAGTACTTC.